The rows below give T cell receptor beta chains drawn from one sample of a study of STAT3 mutations in large granular lymphocyte leukemia. The data were produced by immunoSEQ multiplex PCR, yet TCRdb's version contains in-frame clones alone and is incomplete. This sample has some 10,000 clones, with 88% found just once. Source material: peripheral blood mononuclear cells. The receptors shown here come from a man aged 60-69 years with T-cell large granular lymphocyte leukemia. Some clones in this sample may be carry-over from other donors' samples. Each CDR3 is given with its conserved first and last residue. The order of the fields is J gene, D gene, V gene, clone size, CDR3 DNA, CDR3 protein. The D gene is left open where the match is weak. Only part of the rows carry a size: once, few, many, or a class if the clone is expanded.

>TRBJ2-2|.|TRBV4-1|.
TGCGCCAGCAGCCGCGCAGGGGGCGGGAGGGACACCGGGGAGCTGTTTTTT
CASSRAGGGRDTGELFF
>TRBJ2-3|TRBD1|TRBV30|.
TGTGCCTGGAGTGTCGACAGGGTAGTAGATACGCAGTATTTT
CAWSVDRVVDTQYF
>TRBJ2-7|.|TRBV2|few
TGTGCCAGCAGCGAGCAGTACTTC
CASSEQYF
>TRBJ2-1|TRBD2|TRBV7-2|.
TGTGCCAGCAGCTTGCGGGAGCCGGCCTACAATGAGCAGTTCTTC
CASSLREPAYNEQFF
>TRBJ2-7|.|TRBV5-4|once
TGTGCCAGCAGCTTGCGGCCGCGTACTACCTACGAGCAGTACTTC
CASSLRPRTTYEQYF
>TRBJ1-4|TRBD1|TRBV5-1|.
TGCGCCAGCAGCACTTCCGGGACAGGGGTGAGCGAAAAACTGTTTTTT
CASSTSGTGVSEKLFF
>TRBJ2-1|.|TRBV15|.
TGTGCCACCAGCGCGACAGGCGATGAGCAGTTCTTC
CATSATGDEQFF
>TRBJ2-7|TRBD1|TRBV7-9|.
TGTGCCAGCAGCACATACAGGGGGCGCGGGGTCCACGAGCAGTACTTC
CASSTYRGRGVHEQYF
>TRBJ2-3|TRBD1|TRBV30|.
TGTGCCTGGTCGACAGGGGGACGGACAGATACGCAGTATTTT
CAWSTGGRTDTQYF
>TRBJ2-7|.|TRBV7-9|.
TGTGCCAGCAGCCATCCTGGAAAACCTACCGGGACGGGACCCTACGAGCAGTACTTC
CASSHPGKPTGTGPYEQYF
>TRBJ1-4|TRBD1|TRBV5-1|.
TGCGCCAGCAGCGTGTACAGGGGCCCCAATGAAAAACTGTTTTTT
CASSVYRGPNEKLFF
>TRBJ2-7|.|TRBV5-3|.
TGTGCCAGAAGCCCACAGGTTCCCGGGTCCTACGAGCAGTACTTC
CARSPQVPGSYEQYF
>TRBJ2-1|.|TRBV19|.
TGTGCCAGTAGTATTAGTCGCGGGACCGCCAATGAGCAGTTCTTC
CASSISRGTANEQFF
>TRBJ2-7|TRBD1|TRBV5-1|.
TGCGCCAGCAGCTTGGTGCAGGGGGCATACGAGCAGTACTTC
CASSLVQGAYEQYF
>TRBJ2-1|.|TRBV15|.
TGTGCCACCAGCAGTAGTAGCAACAATGAGCAGTTCTTC
CATSSSSNNEQFF
>TRBJ2-1|TRBD2|TRBV5-1|.
TGCGCCAGCAGCTTGGCCGCTGCGGGAGACAATGAGCAGTTCTTC
CASSLAAAGDNEQFF
>TRBJ1-1|TRBD1|TRBV19|.
TGTGCCAGTAGGGACAGGGGCGCCGAAGCTTTCTTT
CASRDRGAEAFF
>TRBJ2-1|TRBD2|TRBV5-1|.
TGCGCCAGCAGCTACCGACAGCCCTCAGCGGGAGGGTTGCGTGAGCAGTTCTTC
CASSYRQPSAGGLREQFF
>TRBJ2-6|.|TRBV5-1|.
TGCGCCAGCACCGGGGCCAACGTCCTGACTTTC
CASTGANVLTF
>TRBJ2-1|TRBD2|TRBV28|.
TGTGCCAGCGGAAAGGGACTAGCGGGTCCTGCCTCCTACAATGAGCAGTTCTTC
CASGKGLAGPASYNEQFF
>TRBJ2-6|.|TRBV6-5|.
TGTGCCAGCAGTTACACGGTCTCTGGGGCCAACGTCCTGACTTTC
CASSYTVSGANVLTF
>TRBJ2-2|TRBD1|TRBV11-3|.
TGTGCCAGCAGCTCTGGACAGGGGGCCGGCGGGGAGCTGTTTTTT
CASSSGQGAGGELFF
>TRBJ1-3|.|TRBV29-1|.
TGCAGCGTTGGGTTAGGTCAGACTGGAAACACCATATATTTT
CSVGLGQTGNTIYF
>TRBJ2-1|TRBD2|TRBV25-1|.
TGTGCCAGCATCGCCCCAGCGGGAGTGGACAATGAGCAGTTCTTC
CASIAPAGVDNEQFF
>TRBJ2-3|TRBD1|TRBV6-6|.
TGTGCCAGCAATGACAGGGTGGTAACAGATACGCAGTATTTT
CASNDRVVTDTQYF
>TRBJ2-7|TRBD1|TRBV7-2|once
TGTGCCAGCAGCAAACAGGGGTCCCCCTACGAGCAGTACTTC
CASSKQGSPYEQYF
>TRBJ1-1|TRBD1|TRBV30|.
TGTGCCTGGAGGGACAGGGGGTTGGGGGCTTTCTTT
CAWRDRGLGAFF
>TRBJ2-3|.|TRBV18|.
TGTGCCAGCTCACCGGGCAGGGCGCCAGATACGCAGTATTTT
CASSPGRAPDTQYF
>TRBJ2-7|.|TRBV4-2|.
TGTGCCAGCAGCCATGTGGGGGACGAGCAGTACTTC
CASSHVGDEQYF
>TRBJ2-7|.|TRBV28|large
TGTGCCAGCAGCCTGAGTGGGGCACGGGAGCAGTACTTC
CASSLSGAREQYF
>TRBJ2-7|TRBD2|TRBV27|.
TGTGCCAGCAGTTTGGGGACTAGCGGCTCCTACGAGCAGTACTTC
CASSLGTSGSYEQYF
>TRBJ2-2|TRBD2|TRBV5-6|.
TGTGCCAGCAGCTTGTTGGGGCGGGAGTCCGGGGAGCTGTTTTTT
CASSLLGRESGELFF
>TRBJ1-2|TRBD1|TRBV5-1|.
TGCGCCAGCAGCCTGGGACAGGAGTATGGCTACACCTTC
CASSLGQEYGYTF
>TRBJ2-2|.|TRBV28|.
TGTGCCAGCACCTTGGGTGCGTACGGGAACACCGGGGAGCTGTTTTTT
CASTLGAYGNTGELFF
>TRBJ1-5|.|TRBV6-5|.
TGTGCCAGCAGTTCGTCAAACGGGGTGAAGCCCCAGCATTTT
CASSSSNGVKPQHF
>TRBJ2-5|.|TRBV6-6|.
TGTGCCAGCAGTTTTCCCCAAGGGGAGACCCAGTACTTC
CASSFPQGETQYF
>TRBJ1-3|TRBD1|TRBV7-9|.
TGTGCCAGCAGCGCACAGGGGGTGGACACCATATATTTT
CASSAQGVDTIYF
>TRBJ1-3|.|TRBV5-1|.
TGCGCCAGCAGCTTGGAAGGTTCGGACACCATATATTTT
CASSLEGSDTIYF
>TRBJ2-7|TRBD1|TRBV6-6|once
TGTGCCAGCAGTTACCTTCGACAGGGGCTCACCTACGAGCAGTACTTC
CASSYLRQGLTYEQYF
>TRBJ1-2|.|TRBV6-5|few
TGTGCCAGCAGTCACAACCCACAGAGGCAGGGCTACACCTTC
CASSHNPQRQGYTF
>TRBJ2-3|.|TRBV23-1|.
TGCGCCAGCAGTGGTCTGGGGACGGGGGATACGCAGTATTTT
CASSGLGTGDTQYF
>TRBJ2-7|.|TRBV7-3|.
TGTGCCAGCAGCTTAACGGTCCTTCGGGAGTTATGCGAGCAGTACTTC
CASSLTVLRELCEQYF
>TRBJ2-7|TRBD2|TRBV5-1|.
TGCGCCAGCATGGCAGAACTAGCGGGAGTTGGAGGCGACGAGCAGTACTTC
CASMAELAGVGGDEQYF
>TRBJ1-5|.|TRBV9|once
TGTGCCAGCAGCCCCGACAGTAGGGCGCCCCAGCATTTT
CASSPDSRAPQHF
>TRBJ2-5|.|TRBV15|.
TGTGCCACCAGCAGAGCTTCGGAGACCCAGTACTTC
CATSRASETQYF
>TRBJ2-7|.|TRBV18|.
TGTGCCAGCTCCCCCGATCTGGTGTCGGGGCAGTACTTC
CASSPDLVSGQYF
>TRBJ2-7|.|TRBV29-1|.
TGCAGCGGCTTAAGCGGAAACGAGCAGTACTTC
CSGLSGNEQYF
>TRBJ2-7|TRBD2|TRBV7-9|.
TGTGCCAGCAGCAGACTAGCGGACTACGAGCAGTACTTC
CASSRLADYEQYF
>TRBJ2-3|TRBD1|TRBV11-1|.
TGTGCCAGCAGGTTTAAACAGGGGGCAGATACGCAGTATTTT
CASRFKQGADTQYF
>TRBJ1-4|TRBD1|TRBV18|once
TGTGCCAGCTCACTTGGGACAGCAGATAATGAAAAACTGTTTTTT
CASSLGTADNEKLFF
>TRBJ1-5|.|TRBV10-3|.
TGTGCCAGCAGTGAAGACAGGCTGGGAGATCAGCCCCAGCATTTT
CASSEDRLGDQPQHF
>TRBJ2-5|.|TRBV7-9|.
TGTGCCAGCAGCTTAATCCCGCTAGAGACCCAGTACTTC
CASSLIPLETQYF
>TRBJ2-2|.|TRBV4-3|.
TGCGCCAGCAGCCAAGCTCCATCCGGAACGAACACCGGGGAGCTGTTTTTT
CASSQAPSGTNTGELFF
>TRBJ2-7|TRBD1|TRBV9|once
TGTGCCAGCAGCGCCCTCGGGACAGGGCGCGAGCAGTACTTC
CASSALGTGREQYF
>TRBJ1-5|.|TRBV19|.
TGTGCCAGTAGTCCGGTCAGGATCGTGGGCAATCAGCCCCAGCATTTT
CASSPVRIVGNQPQHF
>TRBJ2-1|.|TRBV5-4|few
TGTGCCAGCAGCTTGTTTGGTTACAATGAGCAGTTCTTC
CASSLFGYNEQFF
>TRBJ2-3|.|TRBV5-1|.
TGCGCCAGCAGCGTAGGCCAGGGGCCAAGCACAGATACGCAGTATTTT
CASSVGQGPSTDTQYF
>TRBJ2-5|.|TRBV18|.
TGTGCCAGCTCACCGTTGTCTGGGGGTCTGCAGACCCAGTACTTC
CASSPLSGGLQTQYF
>TRBJ2-3|TRBD2|TRBV10-3|.
TGTGCCATCAGTGAAATACTAGCGGCTAGCACAGATACGCAGTATTTT
CAISEILAASTDTQYF
>TRBJ2-1|TRBD1|TRBV10-3|.
TGTGCCATCAGCCAGACAGGGCTTGAGCAGTTCTTC
CAISQTGLEQFF